This T cell receptor (beta chain) was observed in a study of cytomegalovirus exposure and HLA in healthy donors. TCRdb keeps only in-frame clones here, not all; method: immunoSEQ multiplex PCR. The sample has about 130,000 clones, 89% seen once. For this clone: Its antigen is still unknown.

This CDR3 is built from 17 residues. Germline V gives CDR1 SGHAT, CDR2 FQNNGV. The trim removed 5 bases at V and 0 bases at J, leaving 4 bases unmatched. Study-level points and caveats: Within the 130 or so validation repertoires, first-cohort TCR clusters tended to co-occur, according to a later analysis. The majority of TCR sequences were rare, yet some public TCRs appeared in many donors. Cytomegalovirus association was assigned to around 150 TCR beta chains.

The sequenced sample was PBMCs. The rearrangement joins TRBV11-2 to TRBJ2-1; TRBD2 agrees at 13 bases. The origin of this receptor is a woman aged 18-29 years in good health and CMV-seronegative. The CDR3 coding sequence is TGTGCCAGCAGCCTCCGGACTAGCGGGAGCTCCTACAATGAGCAGTTCTTC. This gives the protein CASSLRTSGSSYNEQFF.